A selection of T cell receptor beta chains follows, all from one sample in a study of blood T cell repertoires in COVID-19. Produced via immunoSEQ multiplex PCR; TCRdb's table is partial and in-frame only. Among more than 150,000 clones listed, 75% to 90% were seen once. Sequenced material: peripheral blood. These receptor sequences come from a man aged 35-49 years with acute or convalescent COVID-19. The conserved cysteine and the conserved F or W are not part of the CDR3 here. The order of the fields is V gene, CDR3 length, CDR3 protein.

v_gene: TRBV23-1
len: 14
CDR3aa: ASSTVIGESNTEAF

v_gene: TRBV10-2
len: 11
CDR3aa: ASTPNGRSPLH

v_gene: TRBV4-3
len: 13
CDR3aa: ASSQDSVTNYGYT

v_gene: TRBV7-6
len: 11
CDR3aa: ASSLSQGTEAF

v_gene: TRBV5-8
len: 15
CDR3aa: ASSQWTGLNSNQPQH

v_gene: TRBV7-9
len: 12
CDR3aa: ASRSTLDTEKLF

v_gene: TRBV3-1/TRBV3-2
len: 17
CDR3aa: ASSQESGQGGLGNQPQH

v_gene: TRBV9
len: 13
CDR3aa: ASSGNTGATGELF

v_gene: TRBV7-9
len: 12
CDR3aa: ASSLPDSQETQY

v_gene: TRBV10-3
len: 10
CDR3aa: ATMTSLGEQY

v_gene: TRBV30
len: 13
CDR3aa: AWSRWQGGNTEAF

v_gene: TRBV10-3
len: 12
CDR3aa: AISKTGLNTEAF

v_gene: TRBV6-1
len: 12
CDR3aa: ASSEAGVTYGYT

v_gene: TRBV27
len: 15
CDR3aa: ASSSRTSGGSYNEQF

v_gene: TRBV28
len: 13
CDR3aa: ASSVPRGANQPQH

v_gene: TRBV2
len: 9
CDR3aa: ASDRGYEQY

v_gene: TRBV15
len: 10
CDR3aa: ATSRTGYEQY

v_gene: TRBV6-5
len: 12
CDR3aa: ASVRDRNSYEQY

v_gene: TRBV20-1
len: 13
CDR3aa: SASVGTRGQETQY

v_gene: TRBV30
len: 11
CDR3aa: AWRQQGADTQY

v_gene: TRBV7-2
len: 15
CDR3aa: ASSLSPGGRSGNTIY

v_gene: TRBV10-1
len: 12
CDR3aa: ASSETGNTGELF

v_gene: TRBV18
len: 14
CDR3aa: ASSQRLAGAGDEQF

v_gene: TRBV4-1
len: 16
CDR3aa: ASRLHTGTGSSTGELF

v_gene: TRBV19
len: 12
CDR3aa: ASSVDRGSYEQY

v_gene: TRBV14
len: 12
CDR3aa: ASSQEILPGGAF

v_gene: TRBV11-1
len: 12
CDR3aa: ASSFIPGVAEAF

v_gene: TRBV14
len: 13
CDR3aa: ASSPRVPPREGYT

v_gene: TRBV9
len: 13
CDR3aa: ASSVEQGRNQPQH

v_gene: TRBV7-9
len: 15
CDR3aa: ASSLPLMSGGAYEQY

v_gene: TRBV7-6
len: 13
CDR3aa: ASSPGVRRPQPQH

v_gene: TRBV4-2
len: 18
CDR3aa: ASSQRSGPGHSVDTDTQY

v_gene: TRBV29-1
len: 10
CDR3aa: SVEGGGNTIY

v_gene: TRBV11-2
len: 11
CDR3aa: ASSPTAYNEQF

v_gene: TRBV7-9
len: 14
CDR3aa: ASSPRTGGLGEKLF

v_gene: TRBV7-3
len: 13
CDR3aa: ASSSGTSYGDTQY